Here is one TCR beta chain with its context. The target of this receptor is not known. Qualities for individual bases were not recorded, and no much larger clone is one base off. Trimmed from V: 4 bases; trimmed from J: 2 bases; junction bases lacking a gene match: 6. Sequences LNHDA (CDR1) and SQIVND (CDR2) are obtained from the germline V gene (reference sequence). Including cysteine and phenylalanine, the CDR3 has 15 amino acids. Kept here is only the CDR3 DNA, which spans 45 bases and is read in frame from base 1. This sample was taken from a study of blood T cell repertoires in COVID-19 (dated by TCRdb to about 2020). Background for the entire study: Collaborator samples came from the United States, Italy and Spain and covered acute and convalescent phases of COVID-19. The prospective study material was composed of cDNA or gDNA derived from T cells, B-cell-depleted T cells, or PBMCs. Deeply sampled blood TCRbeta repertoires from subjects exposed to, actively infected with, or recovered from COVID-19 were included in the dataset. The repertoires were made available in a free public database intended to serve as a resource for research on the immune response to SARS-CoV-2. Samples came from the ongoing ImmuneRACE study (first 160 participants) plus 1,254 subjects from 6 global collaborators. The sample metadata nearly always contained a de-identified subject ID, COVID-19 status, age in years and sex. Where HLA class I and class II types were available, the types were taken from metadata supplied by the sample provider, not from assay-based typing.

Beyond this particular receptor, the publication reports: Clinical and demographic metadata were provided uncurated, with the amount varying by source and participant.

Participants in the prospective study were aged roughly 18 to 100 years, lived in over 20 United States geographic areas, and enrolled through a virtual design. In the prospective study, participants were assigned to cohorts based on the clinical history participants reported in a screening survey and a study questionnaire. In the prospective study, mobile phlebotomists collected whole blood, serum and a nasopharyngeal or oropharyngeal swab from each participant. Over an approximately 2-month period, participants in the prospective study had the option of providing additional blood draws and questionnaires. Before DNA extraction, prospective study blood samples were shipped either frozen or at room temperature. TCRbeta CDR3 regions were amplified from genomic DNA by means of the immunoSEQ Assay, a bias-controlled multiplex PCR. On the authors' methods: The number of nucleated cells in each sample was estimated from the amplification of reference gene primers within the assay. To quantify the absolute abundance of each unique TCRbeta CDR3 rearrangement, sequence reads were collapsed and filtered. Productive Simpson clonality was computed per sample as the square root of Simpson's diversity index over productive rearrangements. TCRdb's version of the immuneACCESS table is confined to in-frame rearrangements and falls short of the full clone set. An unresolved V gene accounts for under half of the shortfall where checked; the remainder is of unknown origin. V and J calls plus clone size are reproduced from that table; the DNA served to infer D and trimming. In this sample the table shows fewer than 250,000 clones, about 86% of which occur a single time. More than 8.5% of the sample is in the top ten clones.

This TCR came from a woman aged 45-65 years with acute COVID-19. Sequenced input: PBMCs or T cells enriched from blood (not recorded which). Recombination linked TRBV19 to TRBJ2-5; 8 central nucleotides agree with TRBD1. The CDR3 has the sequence CASSNLGTGQETQYF. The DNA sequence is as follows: TGTGCCAGTAGTAACTTAGGGACAGGACAAGAGACCCAGTACTTC.